This T cell receptor beta chain was recorded in a study of OX40 agonist ivuxolimab in advanced cancers. Whole-study context: At doses from 0.01 to 10 mg/kg, patients were given intravenous ivuxolimab every 2 weeks. One patient with hepatocellular carcinoma and two with cutaneous melanoma, three in all, had partial responses. With a range of roughly 20 to 90, age averaged roughly 60 years, and around 80% were male. Study-wide findings and caveats: More expanded clones were found, on average, in CD8+ than in CD4+ T cells.

Of note for this clone: Its specificity is unknown.

The repertoire was sequenced with immunoSEQ multiplex PCR; TCRdb's copy has only in-frame clones and lacks some. The data hold 80,000 or so clones, with 85% to 90% observed a single time. V was clipped by 5 bases and J by 2 bases, with 12 bases between them. In germline, CDR1 is MNHEY, CDR2 SMNVEV (reference sequence). This CDR3 region has 14 residues. This sequence was found in an adult with an advanced solid tumor such as melanoma, head and neck, liver or kidney cancer. The material sequenced was CD4+ or CD8+ T cells sorted from blood, taken in a trial of the OX40 agonist ivuxolimab. This chain joins TRBV27 and TRBJ1-2; no clear D. The CDR3, as DNA: TGTGCCAGCAGTCTCCTTGATAGCAACTATGGCTACACCTTC. Translated, it gives CASSLLDSNYGYTF.